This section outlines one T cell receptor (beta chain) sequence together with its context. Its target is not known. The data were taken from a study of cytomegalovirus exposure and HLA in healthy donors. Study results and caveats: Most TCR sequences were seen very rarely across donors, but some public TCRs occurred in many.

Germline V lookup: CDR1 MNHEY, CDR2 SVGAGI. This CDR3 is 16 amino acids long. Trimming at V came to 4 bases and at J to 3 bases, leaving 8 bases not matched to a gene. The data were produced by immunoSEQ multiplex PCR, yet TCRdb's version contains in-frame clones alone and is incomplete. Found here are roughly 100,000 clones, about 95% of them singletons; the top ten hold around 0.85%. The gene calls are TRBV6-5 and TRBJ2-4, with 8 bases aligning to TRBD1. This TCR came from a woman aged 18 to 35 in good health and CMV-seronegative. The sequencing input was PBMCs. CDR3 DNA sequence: TGTGCCAGCAGTTCACAACAGGGGGGTGGCAAAAACATTCAGTACTTC. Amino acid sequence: CASSSQQGGGKNIQYF.